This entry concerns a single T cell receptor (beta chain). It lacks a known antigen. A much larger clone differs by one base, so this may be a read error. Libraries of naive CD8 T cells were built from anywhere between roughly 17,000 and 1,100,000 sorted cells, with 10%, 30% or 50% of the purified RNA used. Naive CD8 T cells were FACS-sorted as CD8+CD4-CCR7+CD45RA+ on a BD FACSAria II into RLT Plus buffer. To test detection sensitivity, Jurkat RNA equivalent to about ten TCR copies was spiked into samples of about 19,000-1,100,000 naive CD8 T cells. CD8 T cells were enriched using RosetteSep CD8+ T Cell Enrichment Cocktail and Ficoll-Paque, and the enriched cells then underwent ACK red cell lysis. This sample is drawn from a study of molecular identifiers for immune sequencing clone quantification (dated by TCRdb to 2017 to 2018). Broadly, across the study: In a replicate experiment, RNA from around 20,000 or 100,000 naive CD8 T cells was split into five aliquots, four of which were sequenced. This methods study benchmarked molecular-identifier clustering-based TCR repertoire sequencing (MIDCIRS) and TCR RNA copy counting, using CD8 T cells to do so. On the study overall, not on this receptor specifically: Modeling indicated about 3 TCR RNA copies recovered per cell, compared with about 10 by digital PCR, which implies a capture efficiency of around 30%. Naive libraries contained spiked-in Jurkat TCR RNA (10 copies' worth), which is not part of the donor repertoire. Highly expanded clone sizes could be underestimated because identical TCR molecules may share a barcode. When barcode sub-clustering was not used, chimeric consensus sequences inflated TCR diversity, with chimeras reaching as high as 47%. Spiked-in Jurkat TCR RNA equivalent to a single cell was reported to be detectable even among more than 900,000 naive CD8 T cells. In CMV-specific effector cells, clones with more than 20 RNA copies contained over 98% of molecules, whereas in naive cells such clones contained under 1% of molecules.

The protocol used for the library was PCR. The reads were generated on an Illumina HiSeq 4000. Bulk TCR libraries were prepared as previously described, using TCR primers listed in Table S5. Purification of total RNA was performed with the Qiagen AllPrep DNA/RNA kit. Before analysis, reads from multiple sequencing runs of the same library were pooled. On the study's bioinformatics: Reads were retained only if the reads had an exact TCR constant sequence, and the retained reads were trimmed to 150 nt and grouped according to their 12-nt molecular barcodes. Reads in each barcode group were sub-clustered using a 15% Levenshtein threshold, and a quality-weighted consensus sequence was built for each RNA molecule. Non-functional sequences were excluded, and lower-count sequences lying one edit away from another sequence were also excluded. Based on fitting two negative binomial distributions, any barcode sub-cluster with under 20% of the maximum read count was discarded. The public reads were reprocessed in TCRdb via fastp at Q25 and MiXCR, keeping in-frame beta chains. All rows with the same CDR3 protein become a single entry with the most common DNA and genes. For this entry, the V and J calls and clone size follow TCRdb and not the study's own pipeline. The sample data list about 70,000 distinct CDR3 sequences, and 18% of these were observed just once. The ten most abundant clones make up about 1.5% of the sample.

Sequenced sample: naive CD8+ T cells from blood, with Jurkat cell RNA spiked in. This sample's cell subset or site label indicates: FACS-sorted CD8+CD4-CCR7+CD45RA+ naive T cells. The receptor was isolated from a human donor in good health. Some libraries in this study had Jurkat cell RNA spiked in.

The CDR3 protein: CASRTSGLLYEQYF. The DNA sequence is given as TGTGCCAGCAGAACGTCGGGACTGCTCTACGAGCAGTACTTC. The rearrangement joined TRBV27 to TRBJ2-7; perhaps TRBD2 is the D gene, with 6 bases matching. V and J lose 6 bases and 3 bases, and a span of 15 bases separates them. The CDR3 goes from the cysteine to the phenylalanine over 14 residues. Solely the CDR3 DNA is kept, with 42 bases framed from the first base. As encoded in the germline V gene (reference sequence), CDR1 is MNHEY while CDR2 is SMNVEV.